This T cell receptor beta chain was recovered during a study of Graves' ophthalmopathy and Graves' hyperthyroidism. About this clonotype: Antigen specificity is unknown.

V was cut by 2 bases and J by 8 bases, with 6 bases left in between. Looked up from germline, CDR1 is SQVTM and CDR2 is ANQGSEA. The CDR3 sequence is 10 residues long. About 10 ml of fresh blood yielded the PBMCs by density gradient. Amplifying from RNA transcripts, the study obtained TCR beta CDR3 regions. Investigators did first-round RT-PCR with HTBI primers, then second-round multiplex PCR. Using its own MiXCR run on the multiplex PCR reads, TCRdb lists one record per CDR3 protein. The sample carries some 750,000 distinct CDR3 sequences, roughly two fifths recorded once. Study results and limitations: Its predictions of ophthalmopathy progression gave the model 55% to 71% sensitivity and 72.22% specificity. In blood, most expanded thyroid clonotypes above 0.001 frequency were also detected.

Sequencing used peripheral blood. This rearrangement joins TRBV29-1 to TRBJ1-1; D unresolved. The clonotype was recovered from an adult man with Graves' ophthalmopathy. This CDR3 is CSVERWEAFF. CDR3 nucleotides: TGCAGCGTTGAAAGGTGGGAAGCTTTCTTT.